This T cell receptor (beta chain) was observed in a study of cytomegalovirus exposure and HLA in healthy donors. Study-level findings and limits: The study flagged some 170 TCR beta chains as cytomegalovirus-associated.

In regard to this clone: Its antigen is not identified.

PCR amplification relied on 60 Vbeta primers (plus 13 Jbeta primers). Repertoires were generated with immunoSEQ multiplex PCR, while TCRdb's copy carries only in-frame clones and drops some. Of about 140,000 clones listed, 60% to 80% are singletons. Germline CDR1 reads SEHNR; CDR2 reads FQNEAQ (reference sequence). The germline V and J ends were trimmed by 4 bases and 1 base, with 16 bases remaining between them. The CDR3 is 16 residues long. This sequence was found in a woman aged 30 to 39 in good health and CMV-seronegative. What was sequenced was PBMCs. The V and J genes are TRBV7-9 and TRBJ2-5, with TRBD1 as a possible D gene (7 bases). CDR3 bases: TGTGCCAGCAGCTGGGGGGACAGCGCCACCCAAGAGACCCAGTACTTC. Amino acids: CASSWGDSATQETQYF. Supplemented by reference TRBV7-9 and TRBJ2-5, the full variable domain reads DTGVSQNPRHKITKRGQNVTFRCDPISEHNRLYWYRQTLGQGPEFLTYFQNEAQLEKSRLLSDRFSAERPKGSFSTLEIQRTEQGDSAMYLCASSWGDSATQETQYFGPGTRLLVL.